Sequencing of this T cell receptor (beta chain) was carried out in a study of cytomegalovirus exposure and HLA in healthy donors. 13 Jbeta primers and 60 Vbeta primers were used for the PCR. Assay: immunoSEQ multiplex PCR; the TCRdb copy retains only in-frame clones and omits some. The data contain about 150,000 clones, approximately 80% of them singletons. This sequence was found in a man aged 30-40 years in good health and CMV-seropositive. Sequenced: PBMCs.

The CDR3 reads CASKIAGAFYEQYF. The CDR3 DNA is TGTGCCAGCAAGATAGCGGGGGCGTTCTACGAGCAGTACTTC. V usage is TRBV2 and J usage is TRBJ2-7, with 9 nucleotides matching TRBD2. Germline CDR1 is SNHLY and CDR2 is FYNNEI. The CDR3 contains 14 residues. Trimming at V came to 7 bases and at J to 3 bases, leaving 7 bases not matched to a gene.